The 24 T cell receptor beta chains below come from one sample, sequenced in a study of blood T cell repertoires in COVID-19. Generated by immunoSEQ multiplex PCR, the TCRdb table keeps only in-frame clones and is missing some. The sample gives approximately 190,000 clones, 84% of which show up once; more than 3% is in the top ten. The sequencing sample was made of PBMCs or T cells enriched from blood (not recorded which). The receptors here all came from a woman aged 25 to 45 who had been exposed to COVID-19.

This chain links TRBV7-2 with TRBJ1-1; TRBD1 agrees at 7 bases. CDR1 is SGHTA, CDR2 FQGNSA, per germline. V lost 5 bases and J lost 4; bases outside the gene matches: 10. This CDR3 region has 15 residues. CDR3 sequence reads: CASSPRADRVTEAFF. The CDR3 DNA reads TGTGCCAGCAGCCCTAGAGCTGACAGGGTCACTGAAGCTTTCTTT. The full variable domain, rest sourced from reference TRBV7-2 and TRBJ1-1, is GAGVSQSPSNKVTEKGKDVELRCDPISGHTALYWYRQSLGQGLEFLIYFQGNSAPDKSGLPSDRFSAERTGGSVSTLTIQRTQQEDSAVYLCASSPRADRVTEAFFGQGTRLTVV.

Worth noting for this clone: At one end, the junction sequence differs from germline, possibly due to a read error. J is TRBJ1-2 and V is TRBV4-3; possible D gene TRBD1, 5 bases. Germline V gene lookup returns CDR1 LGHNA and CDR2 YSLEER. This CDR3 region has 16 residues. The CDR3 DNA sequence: TGCGCCAGCAGGCAAGGGACGACTAAACCCGACTATGGCTACACCTTC. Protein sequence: CASRQGTTKPDYGYTF.

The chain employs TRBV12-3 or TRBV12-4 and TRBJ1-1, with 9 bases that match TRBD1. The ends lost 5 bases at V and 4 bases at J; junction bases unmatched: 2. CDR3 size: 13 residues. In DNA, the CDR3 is TGTGCCAGCAGTCAGACAGGGGGCACTGAAGCTTTCTTT. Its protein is CASSQTGGTEAFF.

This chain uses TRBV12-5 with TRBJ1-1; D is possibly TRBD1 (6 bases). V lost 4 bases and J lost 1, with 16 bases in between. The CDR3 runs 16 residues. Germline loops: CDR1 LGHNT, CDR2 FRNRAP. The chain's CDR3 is CASGWEGGTENTEAFF. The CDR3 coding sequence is TGTGCTAGTGGTTGGGAGGGGGGAACGGAGAACACTGAAGCTTTCTTT.

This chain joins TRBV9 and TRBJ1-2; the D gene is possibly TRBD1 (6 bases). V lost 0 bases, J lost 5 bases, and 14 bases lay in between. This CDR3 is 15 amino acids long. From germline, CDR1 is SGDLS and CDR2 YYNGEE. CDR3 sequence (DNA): TGTGCCAGCAGCGTAGAAGGACAGACCCCTTATGGCTACACCTTC. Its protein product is CASSVEGQTPYGYTF.

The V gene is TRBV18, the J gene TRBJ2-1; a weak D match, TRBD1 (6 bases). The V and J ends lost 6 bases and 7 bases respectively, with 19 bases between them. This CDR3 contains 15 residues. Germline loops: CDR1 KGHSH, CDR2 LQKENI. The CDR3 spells CASSSGQGTRNEQFF. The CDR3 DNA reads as TGTGCCAGCTCCTCCGGGCAGGGGACGAGGAATGAGCAGTTCTTC.

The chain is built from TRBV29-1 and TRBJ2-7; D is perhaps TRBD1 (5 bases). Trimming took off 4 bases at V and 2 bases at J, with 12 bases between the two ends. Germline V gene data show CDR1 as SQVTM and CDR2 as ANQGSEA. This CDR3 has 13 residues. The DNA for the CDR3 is TGCAGCGTTGTAGGGGTCTCTACCTACGAGCAGTACTTC. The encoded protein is CSVVGVSTYEQYF.

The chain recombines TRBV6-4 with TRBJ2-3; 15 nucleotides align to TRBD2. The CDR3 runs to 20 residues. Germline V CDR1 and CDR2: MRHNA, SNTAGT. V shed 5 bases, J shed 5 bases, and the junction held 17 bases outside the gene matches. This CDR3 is CASSPGLAGGRSILGDTQYF. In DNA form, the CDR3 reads TGTGCCAGCAGTCCGGGACTAGCGGGGGGCCGCTCCATTCTGGGAGATACGCAGTATTTT.

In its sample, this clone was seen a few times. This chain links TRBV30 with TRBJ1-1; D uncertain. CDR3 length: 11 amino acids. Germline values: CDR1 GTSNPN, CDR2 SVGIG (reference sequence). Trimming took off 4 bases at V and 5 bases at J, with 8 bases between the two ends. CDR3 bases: TGTGCCTGGACTGAGTCAACTGAAGCTTTCTTT. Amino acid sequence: CAWTESTEAFF.

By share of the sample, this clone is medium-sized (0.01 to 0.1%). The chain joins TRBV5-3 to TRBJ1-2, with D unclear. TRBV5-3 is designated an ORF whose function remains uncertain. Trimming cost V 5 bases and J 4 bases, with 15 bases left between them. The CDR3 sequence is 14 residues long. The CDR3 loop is CARSPLRSFYGYTF. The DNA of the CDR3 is TGTGCCAGAAGTCCGCTCAGATCCTTCTATGGCTACACCTTC.

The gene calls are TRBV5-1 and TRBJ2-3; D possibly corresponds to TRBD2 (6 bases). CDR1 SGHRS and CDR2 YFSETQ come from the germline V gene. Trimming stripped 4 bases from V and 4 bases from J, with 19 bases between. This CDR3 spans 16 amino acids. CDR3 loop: CASSSPGTQLADTQYF. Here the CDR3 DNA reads TGCGCCAGCAGCAGCCCCGGGACTCAATTAGCAGATACGCAGTATTTT.

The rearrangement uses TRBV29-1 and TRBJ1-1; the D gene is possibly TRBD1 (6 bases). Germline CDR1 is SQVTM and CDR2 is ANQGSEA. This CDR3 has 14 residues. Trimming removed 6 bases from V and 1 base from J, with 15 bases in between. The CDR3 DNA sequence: TGCAGCGTAGGGACACAGAATAAGAACACTGAAGCTTTCTTT. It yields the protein CSVGTQNKNTEAFF.

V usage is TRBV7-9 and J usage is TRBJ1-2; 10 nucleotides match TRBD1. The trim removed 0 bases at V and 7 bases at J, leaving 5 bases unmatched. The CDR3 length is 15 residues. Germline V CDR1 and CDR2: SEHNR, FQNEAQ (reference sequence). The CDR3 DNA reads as TGTGCCAGCAGCTTAGCAGAGGGACAGGGGTTTGGCTACACCTTC. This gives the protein CASSLAEGQGFGYTF.

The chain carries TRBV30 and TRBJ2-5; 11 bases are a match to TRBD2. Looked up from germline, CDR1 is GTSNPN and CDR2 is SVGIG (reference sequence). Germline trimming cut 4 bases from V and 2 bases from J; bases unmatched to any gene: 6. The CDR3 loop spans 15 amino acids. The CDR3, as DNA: TGTGCCTGGACCCAGGGACTAGCGGCTCAAGAGACCCAGTACTTC. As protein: CAWTQGLAAQETQYF. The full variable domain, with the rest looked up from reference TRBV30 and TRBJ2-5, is SQTIHQWPATLVQPVGSPLSLECTVEGTSNPNLYWYRQAAGRGLQLLFYSVGIGQISSEVPQNLSASRPQDRQFILSSKKLLLSDSGFYLCAWTQGLAAQETQYFGPGTRLLVL.

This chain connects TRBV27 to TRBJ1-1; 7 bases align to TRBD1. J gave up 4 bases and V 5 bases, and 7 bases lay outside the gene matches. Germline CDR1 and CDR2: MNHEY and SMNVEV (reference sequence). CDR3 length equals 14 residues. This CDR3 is CASSTTGVGTEAFF. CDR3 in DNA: TGTGCCAGCAGTACAACAGGGGTTGGCACTGAAGCTTTCTTT.

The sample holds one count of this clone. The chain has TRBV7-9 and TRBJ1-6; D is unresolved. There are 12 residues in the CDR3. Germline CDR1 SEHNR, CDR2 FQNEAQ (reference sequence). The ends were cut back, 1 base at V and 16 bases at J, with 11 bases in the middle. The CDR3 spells CASSLGSIFLHF. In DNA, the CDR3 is TGTGCCAGCAGCTTAGGTTCAATTTTTCTCCACTTT.

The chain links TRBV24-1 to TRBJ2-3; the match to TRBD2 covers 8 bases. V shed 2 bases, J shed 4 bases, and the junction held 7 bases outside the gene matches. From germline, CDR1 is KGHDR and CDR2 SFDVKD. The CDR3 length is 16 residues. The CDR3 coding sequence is TGTGCCACCAGTGATTCGAGCGGGGGCGGAGCAGATACGCAGTATTTT. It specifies CATSDSSGGGADTQYF.

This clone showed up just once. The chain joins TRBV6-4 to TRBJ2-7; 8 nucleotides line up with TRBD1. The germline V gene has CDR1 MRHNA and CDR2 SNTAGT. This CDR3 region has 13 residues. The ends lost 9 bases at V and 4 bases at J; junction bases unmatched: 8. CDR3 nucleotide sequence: TGTGCCAGTCAGGACAGGGTTGAATACGAGCAGTACTTC. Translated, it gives CASQDRVEYEQYF.

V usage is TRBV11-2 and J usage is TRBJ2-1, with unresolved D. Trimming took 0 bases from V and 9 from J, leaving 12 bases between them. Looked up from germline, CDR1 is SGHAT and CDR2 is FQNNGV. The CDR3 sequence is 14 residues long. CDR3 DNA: TGTGCCAGCAGCTTAGAAGTGCGGCGGCTTGAGCAGTTCTTC. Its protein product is CASSLEVRRLEQFF. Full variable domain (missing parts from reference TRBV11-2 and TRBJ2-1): EAGVAQSPRYKIIEKRQSVAFWCNPISGHATLYWYQQILGQGPKLLIQFQNNGVVDDSQLPKDRFSAERLKGVDSTLKIQPAKLEDSAVYLCASSLEVRRLEQFFGPGTRLTVL.

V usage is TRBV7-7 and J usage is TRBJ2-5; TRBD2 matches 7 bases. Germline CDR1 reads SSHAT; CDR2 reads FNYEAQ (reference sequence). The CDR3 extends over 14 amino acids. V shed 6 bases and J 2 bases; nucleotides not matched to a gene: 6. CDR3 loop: CASSYGGSQETQYF. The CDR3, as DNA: TGTGCCAGCAGTTACGGGGGGTCTCAAGAGACCCAGTACTTC.

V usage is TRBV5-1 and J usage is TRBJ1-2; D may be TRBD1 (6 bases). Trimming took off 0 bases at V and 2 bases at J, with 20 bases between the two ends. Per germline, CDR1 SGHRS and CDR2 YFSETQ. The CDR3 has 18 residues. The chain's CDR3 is CASSLGPHRGRGNYGYTF. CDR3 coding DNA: TGCGCCAGCAGCTTGGGGCCGCACCGGGGGAGGGGGAACTATGGCTACACCTTC.

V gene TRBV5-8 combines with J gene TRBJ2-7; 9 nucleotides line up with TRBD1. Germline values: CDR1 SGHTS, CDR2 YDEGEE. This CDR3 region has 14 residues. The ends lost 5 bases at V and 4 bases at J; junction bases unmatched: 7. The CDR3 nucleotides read TGTGCCAGCAGTAGGGGGACAGGGAAATACGAGCAGTACTTC. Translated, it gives CASSRGTGKYEQYF.

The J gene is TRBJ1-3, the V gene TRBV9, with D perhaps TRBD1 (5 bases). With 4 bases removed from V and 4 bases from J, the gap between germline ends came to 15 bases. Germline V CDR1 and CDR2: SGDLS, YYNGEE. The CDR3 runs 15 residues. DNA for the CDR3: TGTGCCAGCAGCCCGTCCGGGGGAGGCGGAAACACCATATATTTT. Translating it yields CASSPSGGGGNTIYF.

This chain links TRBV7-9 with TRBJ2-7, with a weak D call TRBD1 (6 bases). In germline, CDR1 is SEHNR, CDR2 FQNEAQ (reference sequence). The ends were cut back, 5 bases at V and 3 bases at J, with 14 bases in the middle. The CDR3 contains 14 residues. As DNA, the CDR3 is TGTGCCAGCAGCCCTAGGGCAGGGGTCTACGAGCAGTACTTC. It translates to CASSPRAGVYEQYF.